These 16 T cell receptor beta chains originate from one sample sequenced in a study of shared clonotypes between healthy human individuals. Clones were sequenced by immunoSEQ multiplex PCR, and TCRdb holds only the in-frame ones, with some missing. The data contain about 110,000 clones, around 65% of them seen just once; the ten biggest clones take up approximately 23%. Specimen: memory CD8+ T cells sorted from blood. Stated subset: CD45RO+ cells pooled with CCR7-negative TemRA cells. The source is a woman aged 30 to 39 in good health.

This clone came up many times. This rearrangement joins TRBV5-6 to TRBJ1-1, with D unresolved. V lost 3 bases to trimming and J lost 0 bases, with 15 bases between them. The CDR3 loop spans 16 amino acids. Per germline, CDR1 SGHDT and CDR2 YYEEEE. The CDR3, as DNA: TGTGCCAGCAGCTCAGACGGGAAAACTATGAACACTGAAGCTTTCTTT. Its protein is CASSSDGKTMNTEAFF.

The chain couples TRBV11-2 to TRBJ2-1; D ambiguous. Trimming left V 1 base short and J 7 bases short, with 5 bases between. The CDR3 extends over 12 amino acids. Germline CDR1 and CDR2: SGHAT and FQNNGV. The CDR3 region has the DNA TGTGCCAGCAGCTTAGCGGTTAATGAGCAGTTCTTC. Translated, it gives CASSLAVNEQFF. The full variable domain, rest sourced from reference TRBV11-2 and TRBJ2-1, is EAGVAQSPRYKIIEKRQSVAFWCNPISGHATLYWYQQILGQGPKLLIQFQNNGVVDDSQLPKDRFSAERLKGVDSTLKIQPAKLEDSAVYLCASSLAVNEQFFGPGTRLTVL.

The rearrangement links TRBV5-6 to TRBJ2-7, with 12 bases identical to TRBD1. Per the germline V gene, CDR1 is SGHDT and CDR2 is YYEEEE. V was clipped by 1 base and J by 5 bases; unmatched bases: 7. The CDR3 extends over 16 amino acids. CDR3 in amino acids: CASSLWAGQGAHEQYF. In DNA form, the CDR3 reads TGTGCCAGCAGCTTGTGGGCGGGACAGGGGGCTCACGAGCAGTACTTC.

In its sample, this clone was seen a few times. V gene TRBV11-2 combines with J gene TRBJ1-5, with D tentatively TRBD1 (5 bases). V dropped 3 bases and J dropped 7 bases, with 10 bases sitting between them. The CDR3 totals 13 residues. Germline CDR1 and CDR2: SGHAT and FQNNGV. CDR3 sequence (DNA): TGTGCCAGCAGCTTCAGTAGGGACCAGCCCCAGCATTTT. It encodes CASSFSRDQPQHF.

The CDR3: CASSPVTGTYQETQYF. Written as DNA, the CDR3 is TGTGCCAGTAGCCCCGTCACAGGGACCTATCAAGAGACCCAGTACTTC. This chain links TRBV19 with TRBJ2-5; D is possibly TRBD1 (6 bases). Looked up from germline, CDR1 is LNHDA and CDR2 is SQIVND (reference sequence). The length of the CDR3 is 16 residues. Trimming took 6 bases from V and 2 from J, leaving 19 bases between them.

This clone was counted between two and nine times. The CDR3 nucleotides are TGCGCCAGCAGCCCTCGGGCCTTGAACACTGAAGCTTTCTTT. Translation: CASSPRALNTEAFF. V is TRBV5-1 and J is TRBJ1-1; D remains unclear. The V gene lost 4 bases and the J gene lost 0 bases, with 10 bases spanning the gap. The V gene's germline CDR1 is SGHRS and CDR2 YFSETQ. This CDR3 has 14 amino acids.

The chain has TRBV18 and TRBJ2-5, with 9 bases matching TRBD2. The J call could be wrong; TRBJ2-7 is a better fit for the DNA end. CDR1 and CDR2 from the germline V gene are KGHSH and LQKENI. This CDR3 is built from 17 residues. The CDR3: CASSPGELAGYPYEQYF. CDR3 in DNA: TGTGCCAGCTCACCAGGCGAACTAGCGGGTTACCCCTACGAGCAGTACTTC.

This clone came up a few times. V and J are TRBV4-1 and TRBJ2-7, with 7 bases lining up with TRBD2. The CDR3 is 15 residues long. In germline, CDR1 is MGHRA, CDR2 YSYEKL. With 1 base clipped from V and 6 bases from J, the junction kept 9 bases outside the gene matches. For the CDR3, the DNA is TGCGCCAGCAGCCAAGCCCTGACTAGCCGAGGCGAGCAGTACTTC. It codes for CASSQALTSRGEQYF.

This clone was counted a few times. The chain couples TRBV7-9 to TRBJ1-1, with D tentatively TRBD1 (6 bases). CDR3 length equals 14 residues. Germline CDR1 reads SEHNR; CDR2 reads FQNEAQ (reference sequence). V lost 3 bases and J 4 bases, leaving 12 bases between the germline ends. The CDR3 DNA follows: TGTGCCAGCAGCTTCTGGGACATCAGCACTGAAGCTTTCTTT. It is translated as CASSFWDISTEAFF.

The rearrangement uses TRBV15 and TRBJ2-7, with TRBD1 matching over 8 bases. CDR3 length equals 17 residues. Losses at the gene ends were 0 bases for V and 0 bases for J; bases not matched to a gene: 7. CDR1 is LNHNV and CDR2 is YYDKDF in the germline V gene (reference sequence). The CDR3 DNA follows: TGTGCCACCAGCAGAGATATTGAGGACAGGGACTCCTACGAGCAGTACTTC. Translating it yields CATSRDIEDRDSYEQYF.

J is TRBJ1-2 and V is TRBV28, with a weak D call TRBD1 (5 bases). The CDR3 sequence is 14 residues long. The germline V gene has CDR1 MDHEN and CDR2 SYDVKM. With 5 bases removed from V and 3 bases from J, the gap between germline ends came to 13 bases. CDR3 sequence reads: CASSTPDTYYGYTF. CDR3 in DNA: TGTGCCAGCAGTACCCCGGACACCTACTATGGCTACACCTTC.

J is TRBJ2-7 and V is TRBV15; 11 nucleotides align to TRBD1. V trimming: 2 bases; J trimming: 3 bases; junction bases outside the gene matches: 6. This CDR3 comprises 16 residues. From germline, CDR1 is LNHNV and CDR2 YYDKDF (reference sequence). The CDR3 bases are TGTGCCACCAGCAGACTTGCGGGACAGGGGGACTACGAGCAGTACTTC. Amino acid sequence: CATSRLAGQGDYEQYF.

The chain links TRBV7-3 to TRBJ2-7; TRBD2 aligns across 14 bases. The CDR3 consists of 15 residues. The trim removed 5 bases at V and 6 bases at J, leaving 6 bases unmatched. Germline lookup yields CDR1 SGHTA and CDR2 FQGTGA. CDR3 amino acids: CASSQGGLAGGEQYF. The DNA for the CDR3 is TGTGCCAGCAGCCAAGGCGGACTAGCGGGAGGCGAGCAGTACTTC.

This clone was seen a few times. The chain joins TRBV5-6 to TRBJ1-2, with 11 bases aligning to TRBD1. Unmatched junction bases numbered 2, after V lost 2 bases and J lost 2 bases. Germline V CDR1 and CDR2: SGHDT, YYEEEE. This CDR3 is 15 amino acids long. This CDR3 is CASSFWTGGNYGYTF. CDR3 DNA sequence: TGTGCCAGCAGCTTCTGGACAGGGGGCAACTATGGCTACACCTTC. The variable domain in full, completed from reference TRBV5-6 and TRBJ1-2, reads DAGVTQSPTHLIKTRGQQVTLRCSPKSGHDTVSWYQQALGQGPQFIFQYYEEEERQRGNFPDRFSGHQFPNYSSELNVNALLLGDSALYLCASSFWTGGNYGYTFGSGTRLTVV.

This rearrangement joins TRBV18 to TRBJ2-7; the D call may be TRBD1 or TRBD2 (5 bases each). The length of the CDR3 is 14 residues. Trimming pared 4 bases from V and 0 bases from J, leaving 10 bases between. CDR1 is KGHSH and CDR2 is LQKENI in the germline V gene. CDR3 in DNA: TGTGCCAGCTCACGGACTGACAGCTCCTACGAGCAGTACTTC. This sequence encodes CASSRTDSSYEQYF.

V is TRBV5-1 and J is TRBJ2-3; the match to TRBD2 covers 8 bases. V dropped 1 base and J dropped 2; count of bases not matched to a gene: 15. This CDR3 spans 19 amino acids. Germline CDR1 SGHRS, CDR2 YFSETQ. Here the CDR3 DNA reads TGCGCCAGCAGCTTGTGGTTCCCTCTAGCGGGCGCCCTCACAGATACGCAGTATTTT. As protein: CASSLWFPLAGALTDTQYF.